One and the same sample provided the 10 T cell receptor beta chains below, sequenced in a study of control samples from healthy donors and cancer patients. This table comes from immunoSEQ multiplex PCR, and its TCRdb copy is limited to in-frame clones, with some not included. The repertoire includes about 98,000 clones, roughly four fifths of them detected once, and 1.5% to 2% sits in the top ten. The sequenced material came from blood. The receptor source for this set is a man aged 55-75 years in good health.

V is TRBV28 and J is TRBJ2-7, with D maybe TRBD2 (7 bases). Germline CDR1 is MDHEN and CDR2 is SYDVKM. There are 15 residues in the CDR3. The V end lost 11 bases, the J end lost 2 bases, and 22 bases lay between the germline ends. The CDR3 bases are TGTGCCGCCCTAGGGGGGGCCAATCTTCCCTACGAGCAGTACTTC. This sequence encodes CAALGGANLPYEQYF.

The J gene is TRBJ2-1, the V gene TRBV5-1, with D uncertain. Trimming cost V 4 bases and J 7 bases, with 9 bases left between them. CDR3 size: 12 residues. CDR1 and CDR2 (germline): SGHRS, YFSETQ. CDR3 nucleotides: TGCGCCAGCAGCCTTTCTGGGAATGAGCAGTTCTTC. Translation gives CASSLSGNEQFF.

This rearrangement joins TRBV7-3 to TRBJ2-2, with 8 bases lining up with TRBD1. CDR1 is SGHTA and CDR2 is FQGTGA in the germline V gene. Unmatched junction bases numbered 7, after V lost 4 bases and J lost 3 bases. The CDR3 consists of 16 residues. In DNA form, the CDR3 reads TGTGCCAGCAGCTCATTGGACAGGGAGGACACCGGGGAGCTGTTTTTT. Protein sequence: CASSSLDREDTGELFF. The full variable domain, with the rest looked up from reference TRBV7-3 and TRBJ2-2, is GAGVSQTPSNKVTEKGKYVELRCDPISGHTALYWYRQSLGQGPEFLIYFQGTGAADDSGLPNDRFFAVRPEGSVSTLKIQRTERGDSAVYLCASSSLDREDTGELFFGEGSRLTVL.

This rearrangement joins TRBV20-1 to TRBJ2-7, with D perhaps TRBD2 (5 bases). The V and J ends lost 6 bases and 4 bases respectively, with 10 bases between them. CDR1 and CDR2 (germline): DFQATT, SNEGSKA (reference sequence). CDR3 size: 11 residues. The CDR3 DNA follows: TGCAGTGCCAAGACTAATTACGAGCAGTACTTC. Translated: CSAKTNYEQYF.

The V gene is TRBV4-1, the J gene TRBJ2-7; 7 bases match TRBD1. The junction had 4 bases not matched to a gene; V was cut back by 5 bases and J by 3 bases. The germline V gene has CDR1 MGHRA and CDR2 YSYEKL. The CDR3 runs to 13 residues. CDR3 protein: CASSWDSLYEQYF. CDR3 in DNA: TGCGCCAGCAGCTGGGACAGCCTCTACGAGCAGTACTTC.

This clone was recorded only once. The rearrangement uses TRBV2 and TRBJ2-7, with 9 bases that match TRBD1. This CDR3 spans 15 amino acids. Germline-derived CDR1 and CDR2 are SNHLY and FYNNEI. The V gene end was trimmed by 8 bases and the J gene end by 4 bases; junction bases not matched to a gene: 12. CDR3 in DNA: TGTGCCAGCCACGACAGGGACAGGGAGGCGTACGAGCAGTACTTC. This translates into CASHDRDREAYEQYF. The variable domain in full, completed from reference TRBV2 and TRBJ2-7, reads EPEVTQTPSHQVTQMGQEVILRCVPISNHLYFYWYRQILGQKVEFLVSFYNNEISEKSEIFDDQFSVERPDGSNFTLKIRSTKLEDSAMYFCASHDRDREAYEQYFGPGTRLTVT.

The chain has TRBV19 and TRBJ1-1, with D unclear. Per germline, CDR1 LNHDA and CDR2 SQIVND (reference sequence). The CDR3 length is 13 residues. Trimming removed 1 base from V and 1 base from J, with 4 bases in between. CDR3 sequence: CASSIARNTEAFF. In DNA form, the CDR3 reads TGTGCCAGTAGTATAGCGCGGAACACTGAAGCTTTCTTT.

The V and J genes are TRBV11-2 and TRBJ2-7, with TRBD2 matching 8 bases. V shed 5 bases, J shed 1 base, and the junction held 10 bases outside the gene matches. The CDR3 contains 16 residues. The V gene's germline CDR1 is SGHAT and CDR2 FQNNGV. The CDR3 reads CASSPSGAGASYEQYF. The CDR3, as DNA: TGTGCCAGCAGCCCCTCGGGAGCGGGAGCTTCCTACGAGCAGTACTTC.

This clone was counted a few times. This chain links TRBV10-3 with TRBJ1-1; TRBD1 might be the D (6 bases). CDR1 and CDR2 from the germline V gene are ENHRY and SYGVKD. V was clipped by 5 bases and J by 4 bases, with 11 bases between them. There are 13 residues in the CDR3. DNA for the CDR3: TGTGCCATCAGTCAATCACAGGGCACTGAAGCTTTCTTT. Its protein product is CAISQSQGTEAFF.

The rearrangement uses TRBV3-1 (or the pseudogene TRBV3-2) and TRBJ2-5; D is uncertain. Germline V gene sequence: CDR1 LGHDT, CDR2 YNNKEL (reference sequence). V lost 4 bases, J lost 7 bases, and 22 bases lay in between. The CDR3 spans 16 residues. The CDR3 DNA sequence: TGTGCCAGCAGCCCAGGTTCCTCCTTTCAGACTGTGACCCAGTACTTC. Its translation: CASSPGSSFQTVTQYF.